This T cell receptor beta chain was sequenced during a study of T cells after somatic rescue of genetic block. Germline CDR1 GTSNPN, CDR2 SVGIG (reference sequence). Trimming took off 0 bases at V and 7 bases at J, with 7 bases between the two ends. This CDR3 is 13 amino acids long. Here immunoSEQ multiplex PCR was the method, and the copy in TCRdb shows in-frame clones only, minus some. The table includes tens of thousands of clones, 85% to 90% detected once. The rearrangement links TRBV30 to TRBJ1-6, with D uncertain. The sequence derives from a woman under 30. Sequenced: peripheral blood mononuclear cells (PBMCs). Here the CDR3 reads CAWSVIKNSPLHF. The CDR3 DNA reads TGTGCCTGGAGTGTAATCAAGAATTCACCCCTCCACTTT.